One and the same sample provided the 2 T cell receptor beta chains below, sequenced in a study of T-cell reconstitution after alpha-beta-depleted transplantation in children. A library of TCRbeta sequences, prepared with unique molecular identifiers, was generated. TCRdb passed the PCR reads through MiXCR, listing each CDR3 protein once. The repertoire has some 550,000 distinct CDR3 sequences, about 23% of them found once; the top ten carry roughly an eighth. Specimen: PBMCs, mostly from graft donor cells, collected 360 days after TCRalphabeta/CD19-depleted stem cell transplant. The receptors come from a boy in the first two years of life who had a stem cell transplant for acute myeloid leukemia, so the T cells may come from the graft donor.

The chain couples TRBV30 to TRBJ2-1, with D possibly matching TRBD2 (5 bases). Trimming pared 0 bases from V and 6 bases from J, leaving 12 bases between. From germline, CDR1 is GTSNPN and CDR2 SVGIG (reference sequence). The CDR3 spans 14 residues. The CDR3 here is CAWSVSAEFNEQFF. CDR3 bases: TGTGCCTGGAGTGTCTCAGCGGAGTTCAATGAGCAGTTCTTC.

At least ten counts were recorded for this clonotype. CDR3 region: CASSLVAAGELFF. The CDR3 bases are TGTGCCAGCAGCTTAGTGGCAGCCGGGGAGCTGTTTTTT. The chain employs TRBV7-2 and TRBJ2-2, with D unclear. CDR1 is SGHTA and CDR2 is FQGNSA in the germline V gene. V lost 1 base and J lost 6, with 6 bases in between. The CDR3 covers 13 residues.